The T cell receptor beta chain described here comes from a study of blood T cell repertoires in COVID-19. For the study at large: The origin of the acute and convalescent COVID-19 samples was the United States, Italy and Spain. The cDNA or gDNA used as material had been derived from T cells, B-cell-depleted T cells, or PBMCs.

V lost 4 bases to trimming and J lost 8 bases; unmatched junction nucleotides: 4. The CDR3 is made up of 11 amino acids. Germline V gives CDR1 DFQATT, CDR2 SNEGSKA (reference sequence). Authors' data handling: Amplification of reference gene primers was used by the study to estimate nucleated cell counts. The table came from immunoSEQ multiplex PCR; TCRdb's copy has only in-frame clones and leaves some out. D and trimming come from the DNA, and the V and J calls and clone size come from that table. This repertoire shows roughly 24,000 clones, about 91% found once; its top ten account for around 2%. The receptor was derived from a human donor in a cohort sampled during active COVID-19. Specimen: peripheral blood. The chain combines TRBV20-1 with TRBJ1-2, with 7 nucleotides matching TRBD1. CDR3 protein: CSATGGIGYTF. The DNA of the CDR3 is TGCAGTGCTACAGGGGGGATAGGCTACACCTTC.